This section outlines one TCR beta chain sequence together with its context. These data come from a study of long-term antiretroviral therapy in people with HIV. V was shortened by 1 base and J by 1 base, with 10 bases between the two germline ends. The germline V gene has CDR1 SGHTA and CDR2 FQGTGA. The CDR3 totals 15 residues. Before they underwent DNA extraction, samples held about 1-10 million cryopreserved PBMC. Version v3.0 of the immunoSEQ assay was performed at survey level. Profiling relied on immunoSEQ multiplex PCR, and the TCRdb table lists in-frame clones only, not all of them. The repertoire holds 30,000 to 35,000 clones, about 93% seen once, with around 3.8% in the top ten.

The genes are TRBV7-3 and TRBJ1-1, with D tentatively TRBD1 (5 bases). The TCR comes from a woman aged 45 to 65 with HIV. This specimen was unsorted PBMCs, taken around 5 years after starting antiretroviral therapy. The CDR3 bases are TGTGCCAGCAGCTTAATGGCAGGGACGAACACTGAAGCTTTCTTT. Translation gives CASSLMAGTNTEAFF.